This paragraph reports one T cell receptor (beta chain). In this sample, this clonotype turned up many times. The clone's antigen remains unknown. No base-level quality is on record; no much larger clone is a single base apart. The data belong to a study of T cells after yellow fever vaccination (dated by TCRdb to the late 2010s). Context from the whole study: The SMART-Seq v4 Ultra Low Input RNA kit was used to prepare libraries from fractions with low cell numbers. To follow T-cell clones before and after primary and booster YFV17D yellow fever vaccination, bulk TCR alpha and beta repertoires were sequenced over time. Two healthy male donors made up the cohort, one aged 18 to 30 years and the other aged 30 to 40 years. Bulk PBMC replicates and cell subsets were isolated from blood drawn at multiple timepoints before and after both primary and secondary immunization.

The CDR3 measures 12 amino acids from cysteine to phenylalanine. Only the CDR3 portion is preserved as DNA: 36 bases, with reading frame beginning at the first base. Cut back by 4 bases and 9 bases, the V and J ends lie 10 bases apart. Sequences SGDLS (CDR1) and YYNGEE (CDR2) are obtained from the germline V gene. TCR cDNA was synthesized by 5'RACE template switching, through which a universal primer site and unique molecular identifiers were introduced. Priming of cDNA synthesis was performed from both the TCR alpha and TCR beta constant segments. Library amplification involved two PCR steps, and the second step added sample barcodes and sequencing adapters. Libraries were sequenced on Illumina HiSeq 2500 (2x100 bp) or NovaSeq (2x150 bp). Per the authors' processing: MIGEC was used to demultiplex reads and collapse the reads into UMI consensus sequences, and MiXCR was used for V(D)J alignment. Vaccine-responding clonotypes were defined with edgeR using replicate PBMC samples, requiring FDR below 0.01 and a log2 fold change above 5 up to day 15. CD4 or CD8 identity was assigned to each bulk clonotype according to whether the clonotype was present at higher abundance in the sequenced CD4 repertoire or the sequenced CD8 repertoire. The public reads were quality trimmed at Q25 with fastp and then assembled into clones with MiXCR by TCRdb, keeping productive beta chains. Each entry is one CDR3 protein sequence, shown with its most common DNA and genes. Clone size and V and J calls follow TCRdb, not the original study. The sample records approximately 30,000 distinct CDR3 sequences, approximately 4% of which are singletons. Approximately 46% of the sample belongs to the ten largest clones.

Sample treatment or condition, as interpreted from the label and publication: live attenuated yellow fever vaccine strain. PBMCs were isolated from peripheral blood using a standard Ficoll-Paque protocol. CD4 and CD8 T-cell fractions were isolated with Dynabeads CD4 and CD8 positive selection kits. RNA was extracted with TriZol from bulk PBMCs, CD4 and CD8 fractions, and dextramer-positive and dextramer-negative fractions. Overall study outcomes, separate from this receptor: Most clones expanded after primary vaccination were re-detected after the booster (almost 98% of CD4 and around 88% of CD8), suggesting broad memory maintenance. A small share of clonotypes occurred in both CD4 and CD8 compartments, likely arising from convergent recombination. Because abundant contaminating clonotypes from the bulk population could be contained in FACS-sorted repertoires, computational filtering was required. The secondary T-cell response was found to be weaker but faster than the primary response, with a peak reached on day 5 rather than on day 15. The study included only a couple of donors, which limits how far the findings can be generalized.

This sequence uses TRBV9 and TRBJ2-2, with TRBD2 tentatively as D gene (6 bases match). The sequence was obtained from a man between 25 and 39 years old who received the YFV17D yellow fever vaccine. Sequencing was performed on CD8+ T cells sorted from PBMCs, taken 5 days after the yellow fever booster vaccination. The CDR3 protein: CASSPREWELFF. The DNA sequence follows: TGTGCCAGCAGCCCACGGGAGTGGGAGCTGTTTTTT.